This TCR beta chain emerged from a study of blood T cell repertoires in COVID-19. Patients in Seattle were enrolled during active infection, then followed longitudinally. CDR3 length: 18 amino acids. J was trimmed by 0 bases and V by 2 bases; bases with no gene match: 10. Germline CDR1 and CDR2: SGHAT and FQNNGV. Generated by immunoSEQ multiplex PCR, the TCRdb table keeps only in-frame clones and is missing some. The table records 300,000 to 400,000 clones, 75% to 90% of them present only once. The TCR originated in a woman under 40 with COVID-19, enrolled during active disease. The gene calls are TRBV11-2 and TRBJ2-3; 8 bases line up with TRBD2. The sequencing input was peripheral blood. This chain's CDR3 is CASSLKAGDFFSTDTQYF. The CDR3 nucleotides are TGTGCCAGCAGCTTAAAAGCGGGAGACTTCTTTAGCACAGATACGCAGTATTTT.